The 26 T cell receptor beta chains presented below share a single source sample, sequenced in a study of Graves' ophthalmopathy and Graves' hyperthyroidism. Transcripts of RNA were the source for amplifying TCR beta CDR3 regions. First-round RT-PCR used HTBI primers; second-round multiplex PCR followed. A single record per CDR3 protein comes from TCRdb applying MiXCR to the multiplex PCR reads. The data show under 350,000 distinct CDR3 sequences, roughly 17% seen once. The sample consisted of peripheral blood. The receptor source for this set is an adult man with Graves' ophthalmopathy.

This clonotype was observed many times. CDR3 bases: TGTGCCATCAGAGAGACAGACTATAACACTGAAGCTTTCTTT. Translated: CAIRETDYNTEAFF. This chain joins TRBV10-3 and TRBJ1-1; D possibly corresponds to TRBD1 (5 bases). This CDR3 region has 14 residues. Germline lookup yields CDR1 ENHRY and CDR2 SYGVKD. Trimming removed 6 bases from V and 2 bases from J, with 13 bases in between.

This chain uses TRBV6-2 or TRBV6-3 with TRBJ2-2; 8 bases fit TRBD2. The germline CDR1 and CDR2 sequences are MNHEY and SVGEGT. V lost 2 bases and J lost 1; bases outside the gene matches: 6. The CDR3 extends over 17 amino acids. CDR3: CASSYTRLARNTGELFF. The DNA for the CDR3 is TGTGCCAGCAGTTACACACGACTAGCGCGGAACACCGGGGAGCTGTTTTTT.

This clonotype was detected many times. This rearrangement joins TRBV24-1 to TRBJ2-7; no clear D. Germline lookup yields CDR1 KGHDR and CDR2 SFDVKD. The CDR3 length is 12 residues. V lost 9 bases, J lost 4 bases, and 12 bases lay in between. For the CDR3, the DNA is TGTGCCACCGGAAACAACCAGTACGAGCAGTACTTC. It is translated as CATGNNQYEQYF.

This clonotype showed up many times. The CDR3: CSARDAGETQYF. The CDR3 region has the DNA TGCAGTGCTAGGGACGCTGGGGAGACCCAGTACTTC. The V gene is TRBV20-1, the J gene TRBJ2-5; D ambiguous. V lost 3 bases and J 5 bases, leaving 10 bases between the germline ends. The V gene's germline CDR1 is DFQATT and CDR2 SNEGSKA (reference sequence). There are 12 residues in the CDR3.

This clonotype was counted ten times or more. V is TRBV30 and J is TRBJ1-1; weak D call: TRBD1 (5 bases). The germline gives CDR1 GTSNPN, CDR2 SVGIG (reference sequence). CDR3 length: 11 amino acids. V lost 3 bases, J lost 11 bases, and 13 bases lay in between. The CDR3: CAWSSTGWAFF. CDR3 in DNA: TGTGCCTGGAGCTCCACAGGATGGGCTTTCTTT.

The rearrangement uses TRBV5-1 and TRBJ2-7; possibly TRBD2 for D (5 bases). The CDR3 is made up of 13 amino acids. V was trimmed by 0 bases and J by 6 bases, leaving 10 bases between them. Germline V gene data show CDR1 as SGHRS and CDR2 as YFSETQ. CDR3 residues: CASSLDRGFEQYF. The CDR3 coding sequence is TGCGCCAGCAGCTTGGATCGCGGGTTCGAGCAGTACTTC.

This clonotype was recorded at least ten times. The gene calls are TRBV7-2 and TRBJ2-2; 9 bases align to TRBD2. V lost 5 bases and J lost 3; bases outside the gene matches: 4. From germline, CDR1 is SGHTA and CDR2 FQGNSA. The CDR3 is 15 amino acids. CDR3 sequence reads: CASSRSGGHTGELFF. Here the CDR3 DNA reads TGTGCCAGCAGCCGGAGCGGGGGGCACACCGGGGAGCTGTTTTTT.

This chain links TRBV14 with TRBJ2-7; D perhaps matches TRBD2 (5 bases). This CDR3 spans 13 amino acids. The V gene's germline CDR1 is SGHDN and CDR2 FVKESK. V gave up 1 base and J gave up 4 bases, with 8 bases separating them. In nucleotides, the CDR3 is TGTGCCAGCAGCCAAGCACTAGGGTACGAGCAGTACTTC. It yields the protein CASSQALGYEQYF.

In this sample, this clonotype turned up many times. The rearrangement links TRBV11-2 to TRBJ2-7, with TRBD1 identical over 9 bases. Trimming at V came to 4 bases and at J to 4 bases, leaving 8 bases not matched to a gene. CDR1 and CDR2 from the germline V gene are SGHAT and FQNNGV. This CDR3 has 15 residues. The CDR3 nucleotides read TGTGCCAGCAGCTCTCGGACAGGGGAGAGGTACGAGCAGTACTTC. Residues: CASSSRTGERYEQYF. Filled out from reference TRBV11-2 and TRBJ2-7, the complete variable domain reads EAGVAQSPRYKIIEKRQSVAFWCNPISGHATLYWYQQILGQGPKLLIQFQNNGVVDDSQLPKDRFSAERLKGVDSTLKIQPAKLEDSAVYLCASSSRTGERYEQYFGPGTRLTVT.

In this sample, this clonotype turned up many times. V gene TRBV7-9 combines with J gene TRBJ1-5, with a tentative D call TRBD1 (6 bases). This CDR3 is 13 amino acids long. V was trimmed by 4 bases and J by 8 bases, leaving 12 bases between them. CDR1 is SEHNR and CDR2 is FQNEAQ in the germline V gene (reference sequence). The CDR3: CASSYGQYEPQHF. Written as DNA, the CDR3 is TGTGCCAGCAGCTACGGACAGTATGAGCCCCAGCATTTT. The full variable domain, its missing parts supplied by reference TRBV7-9 and TRBJ1-5, is DTGVSQNPRHKITKRGQNVTFRCDPISEHNRLYWYRQTLGQGPEFLTYFQNEAQLEKSRLLSDRFSAERPKGSFSTLEIQRTEQGDSAMYLCASSYGQYEPQHFGDGTRLSIL.

In its sample, this clonotype was seen a few times. The chain uses TRBV7-2 and TRBJ2-7, with 7 bases that match TRBD2. Germline CDR1 is SGHTA and CDR2 is FQGNSA. Unmatched junction bases numbered 5, after V lost 0 bases and J lost 3 bases. CDR3 length: 15 residues. The CDR3 is CASSLAASGHYEQYF. The CDR3 DNA reads TGTGCCAGCAGCTTAGCGGCTAGCGGCCACTACGAGCAGTACTTC.

In this sample, this clonotype turned up many times. The genes are TRBV7-8 and TRBJ2-3, with D perhaps assigned TRBD1 or TRBD2 (5 bases each). The V and J ends lost 7 bases and 2 bases respectively, with 13 bases between them. CDR1 and CDR2 (germline): SGHVS, FQNEAQ. CDR3 size: 14 residues. For the CDR3, the DNA is TGTGCCAGCATACAGGACTCCAACACAGATACGCAGTATTTT. Its translation: CASIQDSNTDTQYF. The complete variable domain, with remaining parts taken from reference TRBV7-8 and TRBJ2-3, reads GAGVSQSPRYKVAKRGQDVALRCDPISGHVSLFWYQQALGQGPEFLTYFQNEAQLDKSGLPSDRFFAERPEGSVSTLKIQRTQQEDSAVYLCASIQDSNTDTQYFGPGTRLTVL.

This clonotype has a count of ten or more. The chain employs TRBV30 and TRBJ1-2; 8 bases line up with TRBD1. The V and J ends lost 0 bases and 5 bases, in that order; junction bases with no gene match: 8. The CDR3 has 15 amino acids. Looked up from germline, CDR1 is GTSNPN and CDR2 is SVGIG (reference sequence). This chain's CDR3 is CAWSVRLGTGYGYTF. The CDR3 DNA reads as TGTGCCTGGAGTGTACGGCTGGGGACAGGTTATGGCTACACCTTC.

There are many counts of this clonotype. The rearrangement joins TRBV19 to TRBJ1-5; no definite D call. V dropped 7 bases and J dropped 5 bases, with 15 bases sitting between them. From germline, CDR1 is LNHDA and CDR2 SQIVND (reference sequence). CDR3 length: 14 amino acids. CDR3 residues: CASKSGLPDQPQHF. DNA for the CDR3: TGTGCCAGTAAGTCAGGTCTCCCAGATCAGCCCCAGCATTTT.

The count of this clonotype is one. The V call is TRBV25-1, the J call TRBJ1-1; D is unclear. The CDR3 is made up of 13 amino acids. Germline CDR1 reads MGHDK; CDR2 reads SYGVNS. The V and J ends lost 9 bases and 2 bases respectively, with 13 bases between them. The CDR3 loop is CASSIKGNTEAFF. The DNA for the CDR3 is TGTGCCAGTAGTATTAAGGGTAACACTGAAGCTTTCTTT.

This clonotype occurred many times. The V and J genes are TRBV6-2 or TRBV6-3 and TRBJ1-5; the D is unclear. The CDR3 length is 14 residues. Trimming left V 6 bases short and J 9 bases short, with 18 bases between. The germline V gene has CDR1 MNHEY and CDR2 SVGEGT. For the CDR3, the DNA is TGTGCCAGCAGACCTCAGGTAACAATCTCGCCCCAGCATTTT. Amino acids: CASRPQVTISPQHF.

This clonotype was seen repeatedly, ten times or more. At one boundary the junction diverges from the germline segment, which might be a read error. The CDR3, as DNA: TGTGCCAGCAGCCTTCGGACTAGCGGGACGAACACCGGGGAGCTGCTTTTT. It translates to CASSLRTSGTNTGELLF. The chain is built from TRBV5-6 and TRBJ2-2, with 12 bases that match TRBD2. In germline, CDR1 is SGHDT, CDR2 YYEEEE. This CDR3 comprises 17 residues.

This clonotype was counted ten times or more. The chain employs TRBV6-2 or TRBV6-3 and TRBJ2-7, with TRBD2 matching 15 bases. Germline lookup yields CDR1 MNHEY and CDR2 SVGEGT. With V trimmed by 4 bases and J by 2 bases, 3 bases remained unmatched. The CDR3 length is 16 residues. The CDR3 sequence is CASSLGLAGGTYEQYF. CDR3 DNA sequence: TGTGCCAGCAGTTTGGGACTAGCGGGGGGCACCTACGAGCAGTACTTC.

This clonotype appeared many times. The CDR3 sequence: CASSLEVSLAKNIQYF. In nucleotides, the CDR3 is TGTGCCAGCAGCTTAGAAGTTTCACTAGCCAAAAACATTCAGTACTTC. The V call is TRBV7-8, the J call TRBJ2-4; D is uncertain. This CDR3 has 16 amino acids. Germline V lookup: CDR1 SGHVS, CDR2 FQNEAQ. The ends were cut back, 1 base at V and 0 bases at J, with 10 bases in the middle. The full variable domain, in which reference TRBV7-8 and TRBJ2-4 provide the parts outside the CDR3, is GAGVSQSPRYKVAKRGQDVALRCDPISGHVSLFWYQQALGQGPEFLTYFQNEAQLDKSGLPSDRFFAERPEGSVSTLKIQRTQQEDSAVYLCASSLEVSLAKNIQYFGAGTRLSVL.

This clonotype occurred many times. The chain joins TRBV12-3 or TRBV12-4 to TRBJ1-3, with a tentative D call TRBD1 (5 bases). V lost 4 bases and J 0 bases, leaving 7 bases between the germline ends. The CDR3 has 14 residues. The CDR3 DNA reads TGTGCCAGCAGTTGGGGCCCCTCTGGAAACACCATATATTTT. Translation: CASSWGPSGNTIYF.

This clonotype was detected many times. The gene calls are TRBV10-1 and TRBJ1-1; tentatively, D is TRBD1 (6 bases). The CDR3 contains 13 residues. Between the trimmed V and J ends, which lost 5 bases and 4 bases, there was a span of 11 bases. Per the germline V gene, CDR1 is WNHNN and CDR2 is SYGVQD (reference sequence). CDR3 protein: CASSPGQRTEAFF. CDR3 coding DNA: TGCGCCAGCAGTCCCGGACAGCGCACTGAAGCTTTCTTT.

This clonotype was seen a few times. This chain connects TRBV7-8 to TRBJ1-2, with 7 bases aligning to TRBD1. From germline, CDR1 is SGHVS and CDR2 FQNEAQ. This CDR3 is built from 14 residues. Germline trimming cut 5 bases from V and 4 bases from J; bases unmatched to any gene: 7. The CDR3 nucleotides read TGTGCCAGCAGCCTCGGACACAGGGGCTATGGCTACACCTTC. It yields the protein CASSLGHRGYGYTF.

Many counts were recorded for this clonotype. This chain joins TRBV3-1 and TRBJ2-7; 7 bases align to TRBD2. Unmatched junction bases numbered 5, after V lost 6 bases and J lost 9 bases. Germline-derived CDR1 and CDR2 are LGHDT and YNNKEL (reference sequence). The CDR3 totals 11 residues. CDR3 nucleotides: TGTGCCAGCAGGGAAGGGAGGGTGCAGTACTTC. It translates to CASREGRVQYF.

This clonotype was seen repeatedly, ten times or more. The V and J genes are TRBV2 and TRBJ1-2; the D is unclear. Trimming pared 8 bases from V and 4 bases from J, leaving 23 bases between. This CDR3 has 16 residues. The germline V gene encodes CDR1 SNHLY and CDR2 FYNNEI. The CDR3 bases are TGTGCCAGCGGGTCGGGAGGGAGAACCCTTCCCTATGGCTACACCTTC. Amino acid sequence: CASGSGGRTLPYGYTF.

This clonotype appeared many times. This chain joins TRBV18 and TRBJ2-6; TRBD1 is a possible D gene (6 bases). CDR3 size: 17 residues. Germline-derived CDR1 and CDR2 are KGHSH and LQKENI. Trimming cost V 3 bases and J 0 bases, with 12 bases left between them. CDR3 bases: TGTGCCAGCTCACCGTTACAGGGAATCTCTGGGGCCAACGTCCTGACTTTC. Translation: CASSPLQGISGANVLTF. The whole variable domain, remainder taken from reference TRBV18 and TRBJ2-6, is NAGVMQNPRHLVRRRGQEARLRCSPMKGHSHVYWYRQLPEEGLKFMVYLQKENIIDESGMPKERFSAEFPKEGPSILRIQQVVRGDSAAYFCASSPLQGISGANVLTFGAGSRLTVL.

This clonotype was detected ten times or more. V and J are TRBV28 and TRBJ2-7; 11 bases align to TRBD1. Looked up from germline, CDR1 is MDHEN and CDR2 is SYDVKM. The CDR3 contains 14 residues. The ends lost 5 bases at V and 5 bases at J; junction bases unmatched: 5. The CDR3: CASSLGQGADEQYF. CDR3 bases: TGTGCCAGCAGTCTCGGACAGGGGGCTGACGAGCAGTACTTC.